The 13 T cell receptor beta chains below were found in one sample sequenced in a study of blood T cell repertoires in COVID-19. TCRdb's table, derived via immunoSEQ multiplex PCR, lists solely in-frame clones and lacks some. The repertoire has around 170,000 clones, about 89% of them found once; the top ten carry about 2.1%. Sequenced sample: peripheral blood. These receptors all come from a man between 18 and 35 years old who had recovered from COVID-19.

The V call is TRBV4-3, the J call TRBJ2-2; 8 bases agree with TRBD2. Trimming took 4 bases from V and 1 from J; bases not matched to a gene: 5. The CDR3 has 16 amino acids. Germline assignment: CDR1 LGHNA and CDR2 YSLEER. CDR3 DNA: TGCGCCAGCAGCCGAGGTAGCGGGGTGAACACCGGGGAGCTGTTTTTT. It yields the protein CASSRGSGVNTGELFF.

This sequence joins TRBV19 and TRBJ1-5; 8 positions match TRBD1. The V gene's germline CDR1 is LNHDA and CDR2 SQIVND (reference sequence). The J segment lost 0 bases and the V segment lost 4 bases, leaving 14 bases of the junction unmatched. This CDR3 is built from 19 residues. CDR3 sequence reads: CASSTLPGQAGDSNQPQHF. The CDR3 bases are TGTGCCAGTAGTACCCTCCCGGGACAGGCTGGGGATAGCAATCAGCCCCAGCATTTT.

The CDR3 DNA sequence: TGTGCCAGCAGTCGGACTAGCTCTAGCTCCTACGAGCAGTACTTC. Protein sequence: CASSRTSSSSYEQYF. The chain links TRBV3-1 (or the pseudogene TRBV3-2) to TRBJ2-7, with 8 bases fitting TRBD2. The CDR3 has 15 residues. From germline, CDR1 is LGHDT and CDR2 YNNKEL (reference sequence). V was pared by 6 bases and J by 0 bases, with 7 bases of the junction left unmatched.

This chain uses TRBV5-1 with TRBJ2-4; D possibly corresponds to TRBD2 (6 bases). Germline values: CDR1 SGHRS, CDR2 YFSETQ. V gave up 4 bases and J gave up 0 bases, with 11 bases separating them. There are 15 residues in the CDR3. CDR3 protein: CASSPVGGAKNIQYF. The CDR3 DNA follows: TGCGCCAGCAGCCCGGTGGGGGGAGCCAAAAACATTCAGTACTTC.

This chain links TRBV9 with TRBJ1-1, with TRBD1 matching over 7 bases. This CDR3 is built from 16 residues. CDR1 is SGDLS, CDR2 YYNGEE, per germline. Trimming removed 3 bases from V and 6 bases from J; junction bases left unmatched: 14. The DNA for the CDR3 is TGTGCCAGCAGCGGAGGGGGCTTTAGAACAGGGGCTGAAGCTTTCTTT. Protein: CASSGGGFRTGAEAFF.

The CDR3 bases are TGCGCCAGCACGACAGGGACCGGGGAGCTGTTTTTT. Its protein is CASTTGTGELFF. This sequence joins TRBV5-1 and TRBJ2-2; 7 nucleotides align to TRBD1. CDR3 length equals 12 residues. Per the germline V gene, CDR1 is SGHRS and CDR2 is YFSETQ. V gave up 6 bases and J gave up 5 bases; unmatched junction bases: 1.

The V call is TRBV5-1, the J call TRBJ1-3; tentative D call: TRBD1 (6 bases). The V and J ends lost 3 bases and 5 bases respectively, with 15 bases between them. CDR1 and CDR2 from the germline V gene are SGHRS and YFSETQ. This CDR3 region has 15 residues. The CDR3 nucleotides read TGCGCCAGCAGCTCCGACCCAGGGGTACGAAACACCATATATTTT. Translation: CASSSDPGVRNTIYF. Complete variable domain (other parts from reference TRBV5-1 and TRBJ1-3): KAGVTQTPRYLIKTRGQQVTLSCSPISGHRSVSWYQQTPGQGLQFLFEYFSETQRNKGNFPGRFSGRQFSNSRSEMNVSTLELGDSALYLCASSSDPGVRNTIYFGEGSWLTVV.

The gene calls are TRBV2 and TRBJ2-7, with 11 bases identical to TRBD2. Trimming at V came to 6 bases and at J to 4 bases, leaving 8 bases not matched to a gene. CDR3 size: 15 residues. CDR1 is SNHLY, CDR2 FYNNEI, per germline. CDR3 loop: CASSASGRPSYEQYF. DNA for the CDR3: TGTGCCAGCAGCGCTAGCGGGAGGCCCTCATACGAGCAGTACTTC.

CDR3 loop: CASSLPGSGELFF. The CDR3 DNA reads TGTGCCAGCAGTTTACCAGGGTCCGGGGAGCTGTTTTTT. The V call is TRBV28, the J call TRBJ2-2, with D possibly TRBD1 on 5 matching bases. Germline V gene data show CDR1 as MDHEN and CDR2 as SYDVKM. The CDR3 is 13 amino acids. The V and J ends lost 2 bases and 6 bases respectively, with 7 bases between them.

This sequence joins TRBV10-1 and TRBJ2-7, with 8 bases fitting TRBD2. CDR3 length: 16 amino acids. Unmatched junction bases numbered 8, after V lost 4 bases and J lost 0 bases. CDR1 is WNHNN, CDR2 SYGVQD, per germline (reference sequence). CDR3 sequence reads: CASSVGQRESSYEQYF. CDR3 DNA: TGCGCCAGCAGTGTCGGTCAGCGGGAGAGCTCCTACGAGCAGTACTTC.

CDR3 DNA: TGCGCCAGCAGTACGGAGGACAGGGGCCACTATGGCTACACCTTC. Its translation is CASSTEDRGHYGYTF. This sequence joins TRBV4-3 and TRBJ1-2, with 9 bases aligning to TRBD1. The CDR3 contains 15 residues. Germline V CDR1 and CDR2: LGHNA, YSLEER. J lost 3 bases, V lost 6 bases, and 8 bases had no gene match.

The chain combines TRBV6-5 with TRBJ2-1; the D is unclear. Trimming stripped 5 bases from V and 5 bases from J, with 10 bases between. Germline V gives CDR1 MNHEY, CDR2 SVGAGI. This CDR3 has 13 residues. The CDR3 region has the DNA TGTGCCAGCAGTCCTACCAGGAACAATGAGCAGTTCTTC. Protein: CASSPTRNNEQFF.

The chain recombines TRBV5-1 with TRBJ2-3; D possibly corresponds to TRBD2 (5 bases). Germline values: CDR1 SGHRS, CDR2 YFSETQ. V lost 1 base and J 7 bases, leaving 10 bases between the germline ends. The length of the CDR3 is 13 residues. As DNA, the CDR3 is TGCGCCAGCAGCTTGACCGGGGTTAATACGCAGTATTTT. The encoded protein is CASSLTGVNTQYF.